The 9 T cell receptor beta chains in this list originate from one sample, sequenced in a study of shared clonotypes between healthy human individuals. Naive CD8 cells, CD45RO-negative and positively selected for CCR7, excluded terminally differentiated effector memory CD45RA+ cells. Some clones are missing from TCRdb's copy, which holds only in-frame ones; the method was immunoSEQ multiplex PCR. The sample shows fewer than 700,000 clones, 85% to 95% of them seen only once. The sample comprised naive CD8+ T cells sorted from blood. The receptors stem from a woman younger than 45 in good health.

The chain links TRBV2 to TRBJ2-7; the D gene is possibly TRBD2 (5 bases). The CDR3 covers 13 residues. V was pared by 5 bases and J by 1 base, with 9 bases between. CDR1 SNHLY and CDR2 FYNNEI come from the germline V gene. The CDR3 DNA is TGTGCCAGCAGTCCGAGGGATTCCTACGAGCAGTACTTC. Amino acid sequence: CASSPRDSYEQYF.

This sequence joins TRBV9 and TRBJ2-7, with 9 bases matching TRBD2. V shed 4 bases, J shed 2 bases, and the junction held 10 bases outside the gene matches. The CDR3 has 16 amino acids. The germline V gene has CDR1 SGDLS and CDR2 YYNGEE. Here the CDR3 DNA reads TGTGCCAGCAGCCCGACCCGCCTAGCGGGAACCTACGAGCAGTACTTC. It codes for CASSPTRLAGTYEQYF.

This clone showed up just once. The V gene is TRBV6-5, the J gene TRBJ2-2; D unresolved. V gave up 0 bases and J gave up 6 bases, with 11 bases separating them. There are 15 residues in the CDR3. The germline V gene has CDR1 MNHEY and CDR2 SVGAGI. The CDR3 loop is CASSYSLEEAGELFF. The CDR3 nucleotides read TGTGCCAGCAGTTACTCCCTAGAGGAAGCCGGGGAGCTGTTTTTT.

The V call is TRBV15, the J call TRBJ1-2; perhaps TRBD1 as D (6 bases). CDR3 length equals 14 residues. The germline V and J ends were trimmed by 3 bases and 7 bases, with 15 bases remaining between them. Germline assignment: CDR1 LNHNV and CDR2 YYDKDF (reference sequence). As DNA, the CDR3 is TGTGCCACCAGCAGGGTACAGGGAATAGTTGGCTACACCTTC. Translated, it gives CATSRVQGIVGYTF. Complete variable domain (other parts from reference TRBV15 and TRBJ1-2): DAMVIQNPRYQVTQFGKPVTLSCSQTLNHNVMYWYQQKSSQAPKLLFHYYDKDFNNEADTPDNFQSRRPNTSFCFLDIRSPGLGDTAMYLCATSRVQGIVGYTFGSGTRLTVV.

This rearrangement joins TRBV9 to TRBJ2-2, with D hard to call. CDR1 SGDLS and CDR2 YYNGEE come from the germline V gene. Trimming stripped 2 bases from V and 1 base from J, with 3 bases between. The CDR3 length is 13 residues. CDR3 sequence: CASSVWNTGELFF. The CDR3 DNA reads TGTGCCAGCAGCGTGTGGAACACCGGGGAGCTGTTTTTT. The full variable domain, with the rest looked up from reference TRBV9 and TRBJ2-2, is DSGVTQTPKHLITATGQRVTLRCSPRSGDLSVYWYQQSLDQGLQFLIQYYNGEERAKGNILERFSAQQFPDLHSELNLSSLELGDSALYFCASSVWNTGELFFGEGSRLTVL.

The V gene is TRBV29-1, the J gene TRBJ1-1; TRBD1 might be the D (5 bases). Trimming took off 3 bases at V and 5 bases at J, with 10 bases between the two ends. This CDR3 is 12 amino acids long. Looked up from germline, CDR1 is SQVTM and CDR2 is ANQGSEA. The DNA of the CDR3 is TGCAGCGTTGAGGGGGGTAGGACTGAAGCTTTCTTT. It yields the protein CSVEGGRTEAFF.

The genes are TRBV27 and TRBJ1-2; perhaps TRBD1 as D (6 bases). The CDR3 runs 15 residues. Trimming took off 4 bases at V and 6 bases at J, with 18 bases between the two ends. CDR1 MNHEY and CDR2 SMNVEV come from the germline V gene (reference sequence). The CDR3 bases are TGTGCCAGCAGTTGGGGCTCCGGGGGCTCGAATGGCTACACCTTC. This translates into CASSWGSGGSNGYTF.

The sample holds one count of this clone. The chain links TRBV2 to TRBJ2-7; 8 bases are shared with TRBD2. This CDR3 has 18 residues. V lost 5 bases to trimming and J lost 2 bases; unmatched junction nucleotides: 17. CDR1 and CDR2 (germline): SNHLY, FYNNEI. CDR3 sequence reads: CASSSTSGGSAVPYEQYF. CDR3 nucleotide sequence: TGTGCCAGCAGTTCAACATCGGGGGGGAGCGCCGTACCCTACGAGCAGTACTTC.

CDR3 sequence reads: CAWSGAALGETQYF. The CDR3 DNA reads as TGTGCCTGGAGTGGAGCAGCCTTGGGTGAGACCCAGTACTTC. The chain has TRBV30 and TRBJ2-5; D is undetermined. CDR3 length: 14 residues. Germline CDR1 reads GTSNPN; CDR2 reads SVGIG (reference sequence). Deletions cut 1 base from V and 5 bases from J, with 14 bases between.